This T cell receptor beta chain was recorded in a study of blood T cell repertoires in COVID-19. Original handling: Researchers report that nucleated cell counts were estimated from reference gene primer amplification. The repertoire was sequenced with immunoSEQ multiplex PCR; TCRdb's copy has only in-frame clones and lacks some. From that table come the V and J calls and clone size; the DNA was used to work out D and trimming. Of about 670,000 clones in the sample, about 87% are singletons; the top ten hold about 0.24%. Germline values: CDR1 DFQATT, CDR2 SNEGSKA (reference sequence). This CDR3 has 11 amino acids. V lost 2 bases and J lost 5, with 7 bases in between.

Sequencing used peripheral blood. The TCR sequence derives from a woman under 30 with acute or convalescent COVID-19. The chain recombines TRBV20-1 with TRBJ2-7, with no clear D. The DNA of the CDR3 is TGCAGTGCTAGAACAATTAACGAGCAGTACTTC. As protein: CSARTINEQYF.